The present entry profiles one T cell receptor beta chain with its context. The antigen is unknown. Measured with immunoSEQ multiplex PCR; TCRdb has only the in-frame clones, and not every one. The sample yields around 88,000 clones, approximately 88% seen once. The data are from a study of T cell responses to AZD1222 COVID-19 vaccine. About the study: Pooled samples include second doses given at about 4 or 12 weeks.

The V gene's germline CDR1 is MNHEY and CDR2 SMNVEV (reference sequence). The CDR3 loop spans 12 amino acids. The V gene lost 6 bases and the J gene lost 6 bases, with 12 bases spanning the gap. Findings and caveats of the study: Possibly, clonal diversity was underestimated; donors were largely white British and included more females. Recipients of AZD1222 seropositive at baseline numbered only 6 or 7. Once two AZD1222 doses were given, Spike-specific TCR breadth and depth went up.

The sample was peripheral blood, taken on day 0 of AZD1222 vaccination. The TCR was taken from an adult in good health. The rearrangement links TRBV27 to TRBJ2-7; D gene ambiguous. The CDR3 protein is CASSPTFGEQYF. DNA of the CDR3: TGTGCCAGCAGCCCAACTTTTGGCGAGCAGTACTTC.